What follows is one TCR beta chain and its context. Antigen unknown. The data are from a study of OX40 agonist ivuxolimab in advanced cancers. Study overall: Dose-escalation patients suffered from hepatocellular carcinoma, melanoma, renal cell or head and neck cancer.

Study observations and caveats: Clonal expansion in partial responders at 0.1-3.0 mg/kg ranked among the lowest.

The ends were cut back, 7 bases at V and 4 bases at J, with 8 bases in the middle. The germline V gene encodes CDR1 LGHNT and CDR2 FRNRAP. The CDR3 loop spans 12 amino acids. Generated by immunoSEQ multiplex PCR, the TCRdb table keeps only in-frame clones and is missing some. The sample has tens of thousands of clones; about nine tenths are singletons. The sequenced sample was CD4+ or CD8+ T cells sorted from blood, obtained in a trial of the OX40 agonist ivuxolimab. The J gene is TRBJ1-5, the V gene TRBV12-5, with a weak D call TRBD1 (5 bases). The sequence was obtained from an adult with an advanced solid tumor such as melanoma, head and neck, liver or kidney cancer. The CDR3 nucleotides read TGTGCTAGTGCCGGGGGTAATCAGCCCCAGCATTTT. It translates to CASAGGNQPQHF.